These 3 T cell receptor beta chains were all obtained from the same sample, sequenced in a study of blood T cells in healthy people across ages. Primers used in a second PCR of about 6 to 11 cycles were a sample-barcoded 5' primer and a J-beta primer mix. TCRdb redid the calling of the 5' RACE reads with MiXCR, one entry per CDR3 protein. The sample shows about 800,000 distinct CDR3 sequences, 55% to 75% of them seen only once. What was sequenced was blood. The receptors here all came from a man between 25 and 39 years old in good health.

The chain couples TRBV20-1 to TRBJ2-7, with D possibly matching TRBD1 (5 bases). Between the trimmed V and J ends, which lost 1 base and 3 bases, there was a span of 7 bases. The CDR3 loop spans 12 amino acids. The germline CDR1 and CDR2 sequences are DFQATT and SNEGSKA (reference sequence). DNA for the CDR3: TGCAGTGCTAGAGGCAGGGACTACGAGCAGTACTTC. Protein product: CSARGRDYEQYF.

The chain uses TRBV20-1 and TRBJ2-7; perhaps TRBD2 as D (5 bases). The length of the CDR3 is 14 residues. Germline V gives CDR1 DFQATT, CDR2 SNEGSKA (reference sequence). Deletions cut 5 bases from V and 1 base from J, with 15 bases between. The CDR3 DNA reads TGCAGTGCTCCGACCTGGACTGAATCCTACGAGCAGTACTTC. Protein product: CSAPTWTESYEQYF.

The chain uses TRBV29-1 and TRBJ1-2; no clear D gene. This CDR3 has 12 amino acids. Per the germline V gene, CDR1 is SQVTM and CDR2 is ANQGSEA. The ends were cut back, 5 bases at V and 4 bases at J, with 11 bases in the middle. The CDR3 sequence is CSVSHEGYGYTF. For the CDR3, the DNA is TGCAGCGTTTCCCATGAAGGCTATGGCTACACCTTC.